This is a list of T cell receptor beta chains from one sample in a study of T cell responses to AZD1222 COVID-19 vaccine. Assay used: immunoSEQ multiplex PCR; TCRdb lists only in-frame clones, some missing. The table includes around 150,000 clones, 90% to 95% detected once. The sample in question was peripheral blood, obtained 28 days after the second AZD1222 dose. The receptors were sampled from an adult who received the AZD1222 COVID-19 vaccine. Both conserved end residues are part of each CDR3. D genes are given only for firm matches. Clone size is stated in some rows and not others, as once, few, many or a class when expanded.

-	-	TRBV7-6	TRBJ2-2	CASSNGHPGPGELFF	TGTGCCAGCAGCAACGGCCACCCCGGGCCCGGGGAGCTGTTTTTT
-	-	TRBV23-1	TRBJ1-3	CASSQSRQGTIYF	TGCGCCAGCAGTCAATCGAGGCAGGGGACCATATATTTT
-	-	TRBV7-2	TRBJ1-1	CASSLAGRGNTEAFF	TGTGCCAGCAGCTTAGCTGGCAGGGGAAACACTGAAGCTTTCTTT
-	TRBD2	TRBV30	TRBJ2-3	CAWNPGTSSPSTDTQYF	TGTGCCTGGAACCCCGGGACTAGCAGTCCTAGCACAGATACGCAGTATTTT
-	-	TRBV28	TRBJ1-5	CASSLGQTNQPQHF	TGTGCCAGCAGCCTAGGGCAGACCAATCAGCCCCAGCATTTT
few	TRBD1	TRBV25-1	TRBJ1-2	CASSVGTASYYGYTF	TGTGCCAGCAGTGTCGGGACAGCGTCTTACTATGGCTACACCTTC
-	-	TRBV14	TRBJ2-1	CASSQDRYTPWDEQFF	TGTGCCAGCAGCCAAGATCGGTATACCCCTTGGGATGAGCAGTTCTTC
-	-	TRBV3-1/TRBV3-2	TRBJ1-2	CASSQDSRGYTF	TGTGCCAGCAGCCAAGACAGCCGGGGCTACACCTTC
-	TRBD1	TRBV7-3	TRBJ2-7	CASSSGQGPYEQYF	TGTGCCAGCAGCTCGGGACAGGGTCCCTACGAGCAGTACTTC
-	-	TRBV6-6	TRBJ2-3	CASSPPREADTQYF	TGTGCCAGCAGTCCCCCTAGGGAGGCCGATACGCAGTATTTT
-	-	TRBV4-2	TRBJ2-6	CASSQDKVGGTGANVLTF	TGTGCCAGCAGCCAAGATAAGGTGGGGGGAACTGGGGCCAACGTCCTGACTTTC
-	-	TRBV6-5	TRBJ2-7	CASRSGHPLYEQYF	TGTGCCAGCAGATCGGGACATCCCTTATACGAGCAGTACTTC
-	-	TRBV20-1	TRBJ2-1	CSALRSEQFF	TGCAGTGCCCTGAGAAGTGAGCAGTTCTTC
-	-	TRBV6-5	TRBJ1-2	CASSYGNYGYTF	TGTGCCAGCAGTTACGGGAACTATGGCTACACCTTC
-	TRBD2	TRBV4-1	TRBJ2-5	CASSPGLAGPPETQYF	TGCGCCAGCAGCCCCGGACTAGCGGGTCCTCCAGAGACCCAGTACTTC
-	TRBD2	TRBV9	TRBJ2-1	CASSVGGGGGYNEQFF	TGTGCCAGCAGCGTTGGGGGAGGCGGGGGGTACAATGAGCAGTTCTTC
-	TRBD2	TRBV11-2	TRBJ2-7	CASSLVAGGLAYEQYF	TGTGCCAGCAGCTTAGTAGCGGGGGGTTTAGCCTACGAGCAGTACTTC
few	-	TRBV10-1	TRBJ2-7	CASSDYEQYF	TGCGCCAGCAGTGACTACGAGCAGTACTTC
-	-	TRBV15	TRBJ2-1	CATSGTVYNEQFF	TGTGCCACCAGCGGGACTGTCTACAATGAGCAGTTCTTC
-	-	TRBV28	TRBJ1-1	CASSLPPLGSEAFF	TGTGCCAGCAGTTTGCCGCCCCTGGGCTCTGAAGCTTTCTTT
once	TRBD1	TRBV14	TRBJ2-1	CASSLWDRSGEQFF	TGTGCCAGCAGCCTATGGGACAGGTCCGGTGAGCAGTTCTTC
-	-	TRBV7-2	TRBJ2-1	CASSLDRAPYNEQFF	TGTGCCAGCAGCTTAGACAGGGCCCCCTACAATGAGCAGTTCTTC
-	-	TRBV15	TRBJ1-5	CATSRVGGGNQPQHF	TGTGCCACCAGCAGAGTAGGGGGGGGCAATCAGCCCCAGCATTTT
-	-	TRBV12-3/TRBV12-4	TRBJ1-1	CASSLITEAFF	TGTGCCAGCAGTTTAATAACTGAAGCTTTCTTT
-	TRBD2	TRBV7-3	TRBJ2-3	CASSFGTSGGTQYF	TGTGCCAGCAGCTTCGGGACTAGCGGGGGAACGCAGTATTTT
-	-	TRBV30	TRBJ1-3	CAWSVMSGNTIYF	TGTGCCTGGAGTGTAATGTCTGGAAACACCATATATTTT
-	-	TRBV27	TRBJ1-5	CASGGPGNQPQHF	TGTGCCAGCGGGGGGCCTGGCAATCAGCCCCAGCATTTT
-	-	TRBV7-9	TRBJ2-3	CASSPKGPDTQYF	TGTGCCAGCAGCCCGAAAGGGCCAGATACGCAGTATTTT
-	-	TRBV28	TRBJ2-3	CASRSGPITDTQYF	TGTGCCAGCAGATCGGGACCAATTACAGATACGCAGTATTTT
-	-	TRBV19	TRBJ2-2	CASRWALGGELFF	TGTGCCAGTAGATGGGCCCTCGGCGGGGAGCTGTTTTTT
many	-	TRBV5-1	TRBJ2-2	CASSSPRGRENTGELFF	TGCGCCAGCAGCTCCCCCCGGGGCAGGGAGAACACCGGGGAGCTGTTTTTT
-	-	TRBV9	TRBJ2-1	CASSPPKRTGNEQFF	TGTGCCAGCAGCCCCCCCAAGCGGACGGGCAATGAGCAGTTCTTC
-	TRBD1	TRBV6-2/TRBV6-3	TRBJ1-4	CASSYIGTGYEKLFF	TGTGCCAGCAGTTACATCGGGACAGGGTATGAAAAACTGTTTTTT
-	-	TRBV19	TRBJ2-3	CASSIGGVPDTQYF	TGTGCCAGTAGTATAGGGGGGGTGCCAGATACGCAGTATTTT
-	-	TRBV7-9	TRBJ1-5	CASSPDGSQPQHF	TGTGCCAGCAGCCCGGACGGAAGTCAGCCCCAGCATTTT
-	TRBD1	TRBV5-1	TRBJ1-3	CASSPGQGDGNTIYF	TGCGCCAGCAGCCCAGGACAGGGGGATGGAAACACCATATATTTT
-	TRBD1	TRBV18	TRBJ1-3	CASSPRQGAAGNTIYF	TGTGCCAGCTCACCACGACAGGGGGCGGCTGGAAACACCATATATTTT
once	-	TRBV3-1/TRBV3-2	TRBJ1-1	CASSYDRNTEAFF	TGTGCCAGCAGCTACGACAGGAACACTGAAGCTTTCTTT
-	TRBD1	TRBV7-2	TRBJ2-7	CASSLYRGHYEQYF	TGTGCCAGCAGCTTATACAGGGGACACTACGAGCAGTACTTC
-	TRBD1	TRBV28	TRBJ1-4	CASNRGSGKLFF	TGTGCCAGCAACAGGGGATCCGGCAAACTGTTTTTT
-	-	TRBV11-2	TRBJ2-5	CASSSLRGRETQYF	TGTGCCAGCAGCTCATTAAGGGGGAGGGAGACCCAGTACTTC
-	TRBD1	TRBV30	TRBJ1-2	CAWSRRTGYDRGYTF	TGTGCCTGGAGTAGGAGGACAGGGTATGATAGGGGCTACACCTTC
-	-	TRBV7-9	TRBJ1-1	CASSPPGRVGTEAFF	TGTGCCAGCAGCCCGCCGGGTAGGGTAGGCACTGAAGCTTTCTTT
-	-	TRBV4-1	TRBJ2-2	CASSQGLGNTGELFF	TGCGCCAGCAGCCAAGGTCTAGGGAACACCGGGGAGCTGTTTTTT
-	-	TRBV30	TRBJ1-3	CAWEDSGNTIYF	TGTGCCTGGGAGGACAGTGGAAACACCATATATTTT
-	-	TRBV11-2	TRBJ1-2	CASRLHMGSNYGYTF	TGTGCCAGCAGGCTACATATGGGTTCCAACTATGGCTACACCTTC
-	TRBD1	TRBV5-4	TRBJ2-2	CASSSGTGNTGELFF	TGTGCCAGCAGTTCCGGGACAGGGAACACCGGGGAGCTGTTTTTT
-	TRBD1	TRBV7-2	TRBJ1-6	CASSSGRQGRSPLHF	TGTGCCAGCAGCTCAGGTAGACAGGGCCGGTCACCCCTCCACTTT
-	-	TRBV6-1	TRBJ1-3	CASSEQPGRGNTIYF	TGTGCCAGCAGTGAACAGCCTGGGAGGGGTAACACCATATATTTT
-	TRBD1	TRBV18	TRBJ1-1	CASSPSILRQGLGTEAFF	TGTGCCAGCTCACCATCAATTCTTCGACAGGGGCTGGGCACTGAAGCTTTCTTT
once	-	TRBV7-3	TRBJ1-1	CASSEDGGPNTEAFF	TGTGCCAGCAGCGAGGACGGAGGGCCGAACACTGAAGCTTTCTTT
-	TRBD2	TRBV3-1/TRBV3-2	TRBJ2-2	CASSPNPGEAGGSGELFF	TGTGCCAGCAGCCCCAATCCAGGGGAAGCGGGAGGGTCCGGGGAGCTGTTTTTT
-	-	TRBV29-1	TRBJ2-3	CSVPSDLGTDTQYF	TGCAGCGTACCCTCGGACTTGGGCACAGATACGCAGTATTTT
-	-	TRBV7-9	TRBJ2-6	CASSLASGANVLTF	TGTGCCAGCAGCTTAGCCTCCGGGGCCAACGTCCTGACTTTC
once	-	TRBV30	TRBJ1-1	CAWSRLNTEAFF	TGTGCCTGGAGTCGGCTGAACACTGAAGCTTTCTTT
-	TRBD2	TRBV28	TRBJ2-3	CASQWGGDTQYF	TGTGCCAGCCAATGGGGGGGAGATACGCAGTATTTT